Described below is a single TCR beta chain sequence and its context. Its cognate antigen has yet to be identified. Base qualities are not provided; no much larger clone lies one nucleotide away. Reading the label with the study, this specimen's time point is: persistent/refractory GD, antithyroid drugs over 5 years with positive TRAb. For both TCR sequencing and RNA sequencing, RNA was extracted from PBMCs using TRIzol. The diagnosis of Graves' disease followed American Thyroid Association guidelines. Recruitment of patients was carried out at an endocrinology department in Xi'an, China. Each patient gave 7.5 to 10 milliliters of peripheral blood, collected in an EDTA anticoagulant tube. PBMCs were isolated by Ficoll Paque Plus density gradient separation without further T cell sorting. An Agilent 2100 Bioanalyzer and agarose gel were used to check RNA quality, and a NanoDrop 2000 was used to measure RNA concentration.

Compared with germline, V lacks 6 bases and J lacks 5 bases; bases without a gene match: 7. From cysteine to phenylalanine, the CDR3 is 14 amino acids long. Of the read, only the CDR3 DNA is kept; its 42 bases are in frame from base 1. For CDR1 and CDR2, the germline V gene lists SGHAT and FQNNGV. Libraries were constructed by multiplex PCR. The sample was run on an Illumina HiSeq 4000. To build TCR beta libraries, CDR3 regions were amplified by Arm-PCR using iRepertoire HTBI primers. Before sequencing, the PCR products underwent gel purification. In the paper's pipeline: Across samples, about 64 TRBV and 15 or so TRBJ segments were identified and used for gene usage analysis of CDR3 amino acid clonotypes. COPE and FqMerger were used to merge filtered high-quality paired reads into contigs. BLAST was used to align contigs to the IMGT TRBV, TRBD and TRBJ reference genes, and CDR3 was defined following IMGT. Highly expanded clones were defined as clonotypes with a frequency above 0.1%. Repertoire diversity was measured by Shannon entropy, and V-J evenness by the Gini coefficient. Clonotypes shared by more than one individual were considered public. In-frame beta chains were kept once TCRdb had trimmed the public reads at Q25 with fastp and called clones with MiXCR. Identical CDR3 protein sequences are pooled into one entry, listed with their most common genes and DNA. The V and J calls shown here were made by TCRdb, not taken from the authors' results. Within this sample are 400,000 or so distinct CDR3 sequences, with around a quarter of them counted one time only. Approximately 25% of the sample goes to the ten largest clones.

These data originate in a study of regulatory T cells in long-lasting Graves disease listed by TCRdb under 2021. As for the study more broadly: Persistent Graves' disease meant more than 5 years of antithyroid drug treatment with TSH receptor autoantibodies that stayed positive. A total of roughly 35 samples underwent TCR sequencing: around 13 from persistent and around 20 from newly diagnosed Graves' disease patients. The study was conducted in China and was registered as a clinical trial. On average, persistent Graves' disease patients in the clinical cohort had been on antithyroid drugs for about 10 years. Peripheral blood TCR sequencing and RNA sequencing compared persistent Graves' disease patients with newly diagnosed Graves' disease patients.

What the authors observed across the whole study: Compared with newly diagnosed patients, patients with persistent Graves' disease had lower TCR Shannon entropy and fewer highly expanded clones, which suggests clonal expansion. Sequencing and analysis were restricted to the TCR beta chain. More public clonotypes were shared among persistent patients (over 2,500) than among newly diagnosed patients (over 900). Because the primary lesion, thyroid tissue, could not be accessed, the study looked at peripheral blood alone. TRBV28, TRBJ1-2 and TRBJ2-5 were preferentially used in persistent disease, while TRBV20-1 and TRBJ2-1 were favored in newly diagnosed disease. As a limitation, the authors acknowledged that the small sample size may reduce accuracy.

The source of this sequence is a female donor with Graves disease. The specimen comprised peripheral blood mononuclear cells (PBMCs), sampled when the disease was refractory, from a patient treated with antithyroid drugs. The chain was built from TRBV11-2 and TRBJ2-7, with 10 middle bases fitting TRBD2. The nucleotide sequence reads as follows: TGTGCCAGCAGTCCTAGGACTAGCGGCAACGAGCAGTACTTC. Its translation is CASSPRTSGNEQYF.